This entry describes one T cell receptor beta chain. What antigen it recognizes has not been identified. No much larger clone exists at a distance of one base, and base qualities are not known. This sample is drawn from a study of shared clonotypes between healthy human individuals (dated by TCRdb to the early 2020s). A note on the overall study: Three men and a couple of women, aged 18 to 49 years, made up the cohort. For each donor, three plates each were used for CD4 naive and CD4 memory, two plates were used for CD8 naive, and one plate was used for CD8 memory. The study deeply sequenced blood TCR repertoires of five healthy adults to estimate repertoire size and the extent of clonotype sharing between individuals. Different laboratories and diverse techniques were used to prepare libraries and sequence TCR repertoires, to increase sequencing depth and limit assay-specific biases. Per donor, leukapheresis produced somewhere between about 0.85 and 8.9 billion PBMCs.

V is shortened by 1 base, J by 1 base, and the region joining them spans 9 bases. Including cysteine and phenylalanine, the CDR3 has 14 amino acids. This entry keeps only the CDR3 DNA: 42 bases, framed from base 1. CDR1 SGHRS and CDR2 YFSETQ were looked up in the germline V gene. The donors were healthy, HIV-negative adults who had no recently reported acute infections or vaccinations. Only Caucasian adults living in Nashville, Tennessee, USA were represented among the donors. Magnetic negative selection was used to enrich CD4+ T cells, after which naive cells were positively selected on CD45RA and the negative fraction became the memory subset. Blood was obtained by leukapheresis, after which PBMCs were separated by Ficoll-Histopaque density gradient centrifugation and cryopreserved in liquid nitrogen vapor phase. Purity and quantity of every magnetically sorted T cell population were checked by analytical flow cytometry. Genomic DNA was isolated from every sorted fraction and measured by UV absorbance on a Nanodrop 2000c.

The full study reports these points: The genetic and exposure-history diversity represented was limited by the small number of donors. Pairwise subsampling led to the expectation that sequencing depth would affect the degree of clonotype sharing among donors. Higher generation probabilities were observed for clonotypes shared by all four sorted-subset donors than for non-shared clonotypes. Naive subsets generally had larger estimated clonotype richness than memory subsets. Approximately 5% of naive CD4, 3% to 4% of naive CD8, roughly 2.4% of memory CD4, and more than 0.35% of memory CD8 clonotypes were shared across several donors. Even with the large sequencing depth, rarefaction of the sorted-subset datasets indicated that sequencing was incomplete. Only blood was sampled, and tissue TCR repertoires likely differ from those in blood.

Using the deep immunoSEQ assay, multiplex PCR amplified TCR CDR3 regions from genomic DNA. For each cell subset, the extracted genomic DNA was distributed evenly across all wells of several immunoSEQ 96-well plates, and each plate served as one replicate. For sorted subsets, around 0.2 ug of genomic DNA, equivalent to some 30,000 T cell genomes, went into each replicate PCR. Purified libraries were quantified with a Qubit 3.0 fluorometer, sized on a Bioanalyzer 2100, and re-quantified with the KAPA Library Quantification kit. Every immunoSEQ 96-well plate was sequenced on a dedicated single-read 150-cycle Illumina NextSeq 550 flow cell. Turning to the authors' computational methods: Because the immunoSEQ output held only junctional sequences and lacked quality scores, the filtering could not match the filtering applied to full-length reads. To assign V/J genes and CDR3, sequences were annotated using PyIR, a Python wrapper for IgBLAST v1.9, with IMGT germline references. Reads were removed for weak V/J assignments (E-value above 1e-6), missing CDR3, stop codons, out-of-frame junctions, or ambiguous translated residues. V3J clonotypes were defined as sequences sharing the same inferred V gene, J gene, and CDR3 amino acid sequence. The percentage overlap between two repertoires was calculated by dividing the number of shared unique clonotypes by the size of the smaller repertoire. Richness of each repertoire was evaluated using RTK rarefaction, the Chao1 estimator, and Recon v2.1 estimates of unobserved clonotypes. OLGA was used to compute generation probabilities for all TCRbeta clonotypes that the gDNA method yielded from four donors. TCRdb provides this immuneACCESS table in a form limited to in-frame rearrangements. Some clones are lacking; in checked studies, under half of them reflect an unresolved V gene, and why the rest are absent is not known. The DNA gave D and trimming, while V, J and clone size come from that table. Counted in this sample were about 2.4 million clones; over 85% of them appeared once. The ten biggest clones cover approximately 0.35% of the sample.

This receptor chain uses TRBV5-1 and TRBJ2-7, and perhaps TRBD1 as D gene, on 5 matching bases. Material: naive CD4+ T cells from PBMCs. What this sample's cell subset or site label stands for: CD45RA+ positively selected. This receptor was identified in a man aged 18 to 29 in good health. Some clones in this sample may be carry-over from other donors' samples. Read as DNA, the sequence is TGCGCCAGCAGCTTGCAACAGGAATCCTACGAGCAGTACTTC. Its protein product is CASSLQQESYEQYF.